This entry features one T cell receptor beta chain sequence. The CDR3 spans 14 residues. The J segment lost 5 bases and the V segment lost 5 bases, leaving 6 bases of the junction unmatched. Germline assignment: CDR1 SGHTA and CDR2 FQGNSA. The data were taken from a study of blood T cell repertoires in COVID-19. The method was immunoSEQ multiplex PCR; TCRdb's version includes in-frame clones alone and lacks a portion of them. The table lists over 35,000 clones, 80% to 90% of them singletons. This receptor was identified in an elderly woman with COVID-19, enrolled during active disease. The rearrangement joins TRBV7-2 to TRBJ2-5; 9 positions agree with TRBD1. Input material: peripheral blood. In DNA, the CDR3 is TGTGCCAGCAGCCCCGGGACAGGGTTGGAGACCCAGTACTTC. Translating it yields CASSPGTGLETQYF.